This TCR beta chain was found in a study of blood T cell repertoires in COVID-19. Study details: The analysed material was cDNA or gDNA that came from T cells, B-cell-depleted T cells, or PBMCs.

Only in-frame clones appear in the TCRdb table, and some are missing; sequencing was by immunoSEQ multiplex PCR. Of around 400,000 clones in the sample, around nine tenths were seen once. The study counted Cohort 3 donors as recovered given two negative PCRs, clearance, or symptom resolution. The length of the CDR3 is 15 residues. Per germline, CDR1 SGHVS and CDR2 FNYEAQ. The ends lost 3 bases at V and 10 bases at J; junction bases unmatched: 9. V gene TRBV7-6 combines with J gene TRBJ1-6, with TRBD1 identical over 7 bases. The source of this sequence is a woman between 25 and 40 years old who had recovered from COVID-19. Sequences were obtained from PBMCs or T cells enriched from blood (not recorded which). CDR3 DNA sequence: TGTGCCAGCAGCTTGGGACAGTCGGAGGCATCACCCCTCCACTTT. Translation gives CASSLGQSEASPLHF.